The rows below give T cell receptor beta chains drawn from one sample of a study of technical replicates of blood from a few donors. The repertoire was sequenced with immunoSEQ multiplex PCR; TCRdb's copy has only in-frame clones and lacks some. In the table there are 75,000 to 85,000 clones, roughly four fifths of which are singletons. The sample taken for sequencing was PBMCs. These receptors came from a human donor in good health. Some clones in this sample may be carry-over from other donors' samples. Each CDR3 is given with its conserved first and last residue. The D gene is left open where the match is weak. Only part of the rows carry a size: once, few, many, or a class if the clone is expanded.

j_gene,v_gene,abundance,d_gene,CDR3nt,CDR3aa
TRBJ2-5,TRBV29-1,.,TRBD1,TGCAGCGTTGCGGACAGGGCAGAGACCCAGTACTTC,CSVADRAETQYF
TRBJ1-2,TRBV5-4,.,TRBD1,TGTGCCAGCAGCTTGGGGTGGGGACAGGGCTCTGGCTACACCTTC,CASSLGWGQGSGYTF
TRBJ1-1,TRBV27,once,.,TGTGCCAGCAGTTTATTTGGAGGAGAGAACACTGAAGCTTTCTTT,CASSLFGGENTEAFF
TRBJ2-2,TRBV4-2,.,.,TGTGCCAGCAGCCACCTTAGAAGTTTCACCGGGGAGCTGTTTTTT,CASSHLRSFTGELFF
TRBJ1-5,TRBV30,once,.,TGTGCCTGGAGTGTCACAGGGTGGAGCAATCAGCCCCAGCATTTT,CAWSVTGWSNQPQHF
TRBJ1-5,TRBV30,few,.,TGTGCCTGGCAGCGGATCCGCGGGCAGCCCCAGCATTTT,CAWQRIRGQPQHF
TRBJ1-2,TRBV25-1,.,.,TGTGCCAGCCGGAGTACAGGGTCTACCTATGGCTACACCTTC,CASRSTGSTYGYTF
TRBJ1-1,TRBV11-3,.,.,TGTGCCAGCAGCATAGATACCGGAGGTGAAGCTTTCTTT,CASSIDTGGEAFF
TRBJ2-7,TRBV10-1,.,.,TGCGCCAGCAGTGGGGCCGTCGAGGGCGGAGACTACGAGCAGTACTTC,CASSGAVEGGDYEQYF
TRBJ2-5,TRBV7-9,.,.,TGTGCCAGCAGCTTAGCCGGAAGCAGGGAGACCCAGTACTTC,CASSLAGSRETQYF
TRBJ2-7,TRBV10-3,.,TRBD1,TGTGCCATCAGTGGGCAGGGGGCTGTCGGCGAGCAGTACTTC,CAISGQGAVGEQYF
TRBJ2-5,TRBV28,.,TRBD1,TGTGCCAGCGGAGGACAGGGGCGGGAGACCCAGTACTTC,CASGGQGRETQYF
TRBJ2-6,TRBV7-9,.,.,TGTGCCAGCAGCTTAGTTCCCCAGGGAGCCAACGTCCTGACTTTC,CASSLVPQGANVLTF
TRBJ1-2,TRBV4-1,.,TRBD1,TGCGCCAGCAGCCAAGTAGAACAGGGGCGGGGTTCTTATGGCTACACCTTC,CASSQVEQGRGSYGYTF
TRBJ2-7,TRBV7-2,.,TRBD1,TGTGCCAGCAGCTTCGGGACAGGGCTCACGGGGCAGTACTTC,CASSFGTGLTGQYF
TRBJ2-3,TRBV11-3,.,.,TGTGCCAGCAGCTTAGTTCTGAGCGGAGCGAGGGCAGATACGCAGTATTTT,CASSLVLSGARADTQYF
TRBJ1-5,TRBV19,few,TRBD1,TGTGCCAGTAGCCGGGACAGGGGTACGTCCCAGCATTTT,CASSRDRGTSQHF
TRBJ2-1,TRBV6-1,.,TRBD2,TGTGCCAGCAATAAAGGACTAGTGAACAATGAGCAGTTCTTC,CASNKGLVNNEQFF
TRBJ1-2,TRBV19,.,.,TGTGCCAGTACCGAGTTAGGCAGGAACTATGGCTACACCTTC,CASTELGRNYGYTF
TRBJ2-2,TRBV7-7,.,.,TGTGCTAGCAGCTTAGCCGGCGGGGAGCTGTTTTTT,CASSLAGGELFF
TRBJ2-7,TRBV27,few,TRBD1,TGTGCCAGCAGCCCACGGACAGGGGGACGAGGCTACGAGCAGTACTTC,CASSPRTGGRGYEQYF
TRBJ2-1,TRBV6-5,.,.,TGTGCCATCGGGCCGGGAAACCTGTACAATGAGCAGTTCTTC,CAIGPGNLYNEQFF
TRBJ2-7,TRBV10-3,few,.,TGTGCCATCAGTGCTGGGGACACGGGGGAGCAGTACTTC,CAISAGDTGEQYF
TRBJ1-4,TRBV6-5,few,.,TGTGCCAGCAGATCTCACAGCGGATTTAATGAAAAACTGTTTTTT,CASRSHSGFNEKLFF
TRBJ2-1,TRBV7-8,.,TRBD2,TGTGCCAGCAGCTTATCGGCGGGAGGGGGTTTCAGTGAGCAGTTCTTC,CASSLSAGGGFSEQFF
TRBJ2-1,TRBV5-1,.,.,TGCGCCAGCAGCTTGGGAGACAAATATGAGCAGTTCTTC,CASSLGDKYEQFF
TRBJ2-7,TRBV5-1,once,.,TGCGCCAGCAGCTTGGACTTCTACGAGCAGTACTTC,CASSLDFYEQYF
TRBJ1-4,TRBV4-2,.,.,TGTGCCAGCAGCCAAGAATCAGGGTACCGGAGTGAAAAACTGTTTTTT,CASSQESGYRSEKLFF
TRBJ1-6,TRBV13,.,.,TGTGCCAGCAGCTCACAGGGTTCAACCTATAATTCACCCCTCCACTTT,CASSSQGSTYNSPLHF
TRBJ1-6,TRBV19,.,.,TGTGCCAGTCAAGTTCAACAGAATTCACCCCTCCACTTT,CASQVQQNSPLHF
TRBJ2-7,TRBV15,.,TRBD1,TGTGCCACCAGCAGAGATCCCCCAGGGGGCAACGAGCAGTACTTC,CATSRDPPGGNEQYF
TRBJ1-2,TRBV19,.,.,TGTGCCAGTAGTATAGCAAGAGTCGGTGAGAGCCATGGCTACACCTTC,CASSIARVGESHGYTF
TRBJ1-5,TRBV5-5,.,.,TGTGCCAGCAGCTCCGCGGCAGGGGCGGACAATCAGCCCCAGCATTTT,CASSSAAGADNQPQHF
TRBJ2-2,TRBV19,.,.,TGTGCCAGTGCAGGATTCGGGGAGCTGTTTTTT,CASAGFGELFF
TRBJ2-3,TRBV7-9,.,.,TGTGCCAGCAGCTTAAGCTATACGCAGTATTTT,CASSLSYTQYF
TRBJ1-2,TRBV19,once,.,TGTGCCAGTACGGCCTCGGGCAGGGGCCGCTATGGCTACACCTTC,CASTASGRGRYGYTF
TRBJ2-3,TRBV7-9,.,.,TGTGCCAGCAGCTCAGAGGGGACAACTTCAGATACGCAGTATTTT,CASSSEGTTSDTQYF
TRBJ2-1,TRBV4-1,.,TRBD2,TGCGCCAGCAGCCAGGGACTAGCGGGGTGGTATGAGCAGTTCTTC,CASSQGLAGWYEQFF
TRBJ2-7,TRBV30,.,TRBD2,TGTGCCTGGAGTGTGATTAGCGGGGGACCCAGCTCCTACGAGCAGTACTTC,CAWSVISGGPSSYEQYF
TRBJ1-1,TRBV30,few,.,TGTGCCTGGAACTTCGGGAACACTGAAGCTTTCTTT,CAWNFGNTEAFF
TRBJ2-7,TRBV7-2,.,.,TGTGCCAGCAGCTTGGAGGCGGCCTACGAGCAGTACTTC,CASSLEAAYEQYF
TRBJ2-1,TRBV7-2,.,TRBD1,TGTGCCAGCAGCTTGGGACAGAAGAACAATGAGCAGTTCTTC,CASSLGQKNNEQFF
TRBJ1-1,TRBV6-5,.,TRBD1,TGTGCCAGCAGGAGGGACAGGGGTTGGACTGAAGCTTTCTTT,CASRRDRGWTEAFF
TRBJ2-1,TRBV6-5,.,TRBD2,TGTGCCAGCAGTTTTTCCGGGGGGGACGCCGAAGAGCAGTTCTTC,CASSFSGGDAEEQFF
TRBJ2-3,TRBV11-2,.,.,TGTGCCAGCTGGGGGACTGCCACAGATACGCAGTATTTT,CASWGTATDTQYF
TRBJ1-5,TRBV5-1,.,.,TGCGCCAGCAGCTTCCTGGGGATCGGGGAGCCCCAGCATTTT,CASSFLGIGEPQHF
TRBJ2-7,TRBV5-4,.,TRBD2,TGTGCCAGCAGCTCCACCGGGACTAGAAGGGGGGGCGAGCAGTACTTC,CASSSTGTRRGGEQYF
TRBJ1-3,TRBV30,.,.,TGTGCCTGGGCCAGTGGAAACACCATATATTTT,CAWASGNTIYF
TRBJ2-3,TRBV10-2,.,.,TGCGCCAGCAGGAGGACAGTCAGCACAGATACGCAGTATTTT,CASRRTVSTDTQYF
TRBJ2-2,TRBV5-4,.,.,TGTGCCAGCAGCCTAAAACCCGGGACTTACACCGGGGAGCTGTTTTTT,CASSLKPGTYTGELFF
TRBJ2-6,TRBV7-8,.,.,TGTGCCAGCAGTTGGGACACTGGGGCCAACGTCCTGACTTTC,CASSWDTGANVLTF
TRBJ1-2,TRBV19,.,.,TGTGCCAGTAGTATAGAACGCGCTAACTATGGCTACACCTTC,CASSIERANYGYTF
TRBJ1-1,TRBV4-1,once,.,TGCGCCAGCAGCCTCTTTAATTTGAACACTGAAGCTTTCTTT,CASSLFNLNTEAFF
TRBJ1-2,TRBV5-1,few,TRBD1,TGCGCCAGCAGCGATGGACAGGGAGGTTTTGGCGGCTACACCTTC,CASSDGQGGFGGYTF
TRBJ2-5,TRBV13,.,.,TGTGCCAGCAGCTTAGGGGGGACTCAAGAGACCCAGTACTTC,CASSLGGTQETQYF
TRBJ2-7,TRBV23-1,.,.,TGCGCCAGCAGTCAATCTCGGGTTAGCGAGCAGTACTTC,CASSQSRVSEQYF
TRBJ1-1,TRBV6-6,.,.,TGTGCCAGCAGTGACCCACAGGGACGCGGTAGGGGAGCTTTCTTT,CASSDPQGRGRGAFF